These 5 T cell receptor beta chains originate from one sample sequenced in a study of T cells in Graves' hyperthyroidism and ophthalmopathy. Amplified TCR beta CDR3 regions derived from RNA transcripts. The TCR CDR3 was amplified in a first-round RT-PCR using the HTBI primer set. Each CDR3 protein is one row after TCRdb ran MiXCR on the multiplex PCR reads. The sample carries roughly 380,000 distinct CDR3 sequences, 13% recorded once. The sequenced sample was blood. Every receptor here comes from a man under 40 with Graves' hyperthyroidism that later progressed to Graves' ophthalmopathy.

This clonotype was recorded many times. The rearrangement joins TRBV7-9 to TRBJ1-2; D remains unclear. Germline V gene lookup returns CDR1 SEHNR and CDR2 FQNEAQ (reference sequence). Between the trimmed V and J ends, which lost 5 bases and 2 bases, there was a span of 12 bases. The CDR3 contains 14 residues. The DNA for the CDR3 is TGTGCCAGCAGCGCAAACACATTAAACTATGGCTACACCTTC. Protein: CASSANTLNYGYTF.

This clonotype was picked up many times. The chain recombines TRBV28 with TRBJ2-7; no clear D gene. The germline CDR1 and CDR2 sequences are MDHEN and SYDVKM. This CDR3 contains 12 residues. V lost 5 bases to trimming and J lost 4 bases, with 9 bases between them. The DNA for the CDR3 is TGTGCCAGCAGTGTGGTCGGGTACGAGCAGTACTTC. This encodes CASSVVGYEQYF.

This clonotype was counted many times. V usage is TRBV20-1 and J usage is TRBJ2-7; TRBD1 aligns across 9 bases. Germline V gives CDR1 DFQATT, CDR2 SNEGSKA (reference sequence). J gave up 0 bases and V 3 bases, and 6 bases lay outside the gene matches. The CDR3 has 15 residues. DNA for the CDR3: TGCAGTGCTAGTCTCGGGACAGGGATCTCCTACGAGCAGTACTTC. It specifies CSASLGTGISYEQYF.

This clonotype was observed at least ten times. V and J are TRBV2 and TRBJ2-3; D perhaps matches TRBD1 (6 bases). This CDR3 has 15 amino acids. Trimming left V 2 bases short and J 5 bases short, with 14 bases between. Germline V gene data show CDR1 as SNHLY and CDR2 as FYNNEI. The CDR3 nucleotides read TGTGCCAGCAGTGAACCCAGGGGACAAAGAGATACGCAGTATTTT. This gives the protein CASSEPRGQRDTQYF.

This clonotype has a count of ten or more. The chain carries TRBV12-3 or TRBV12-4 and TRBJ2-7; no firm D call. The CDR3 loop spans 14 amino acids. With 2 bases removed from V and 1 base from J, the gap between germline ends came to 9 bases. The CDR3 spells CASSLQASSYEQYF. The CDR3 bases are TGTGCCAGCAGTTTACAGGCCTCGTCCTACGAGCAGTACTTC.